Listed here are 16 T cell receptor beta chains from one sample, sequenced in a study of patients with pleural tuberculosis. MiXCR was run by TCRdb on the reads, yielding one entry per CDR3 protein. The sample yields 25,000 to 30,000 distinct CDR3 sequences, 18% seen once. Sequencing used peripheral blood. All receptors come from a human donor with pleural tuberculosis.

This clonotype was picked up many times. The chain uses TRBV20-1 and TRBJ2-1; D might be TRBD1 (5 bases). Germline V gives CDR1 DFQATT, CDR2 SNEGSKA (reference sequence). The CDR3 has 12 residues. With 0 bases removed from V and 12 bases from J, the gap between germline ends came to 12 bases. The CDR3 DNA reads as TGCAGTGCTAGAGATGCCAGGGTCACGCAGTTCTTC. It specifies CSARDARVTQFF.

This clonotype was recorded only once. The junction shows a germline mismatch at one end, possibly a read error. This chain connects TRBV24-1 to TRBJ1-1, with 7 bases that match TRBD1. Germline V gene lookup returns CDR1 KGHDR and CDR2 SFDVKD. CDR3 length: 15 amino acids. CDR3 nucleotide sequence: TGTGTCACCAGTGATGCAGGGACAGAGGAGACTGAAGCTTTCTTT. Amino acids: CVTSDAGTEETEAFF.

CDR3 in DNA: TGCAGCGCCATAGTATACTCCTACGAGCAGTACTTC. Encoded protein: CSAIVYSYEQYF. This chain uses TRBV29-1 with TRBJ2-7; D ambiguous. The CDR3 has 12 amino acids. Trimming shortened V by 7 bases and J by 0 bases, and 10 bases separated the two germline ends. Germline loops: CDR1 SQVTM, CDR2 ANQGSEA.

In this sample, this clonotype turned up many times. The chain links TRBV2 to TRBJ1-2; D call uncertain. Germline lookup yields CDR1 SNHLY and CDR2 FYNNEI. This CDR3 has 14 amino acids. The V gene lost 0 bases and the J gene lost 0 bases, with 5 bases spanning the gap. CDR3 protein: CASSEASSNYGYTF. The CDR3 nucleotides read TGTGCCAGCAGTGAAGCCAGTTCTAACTATGGCTACACCTTC.

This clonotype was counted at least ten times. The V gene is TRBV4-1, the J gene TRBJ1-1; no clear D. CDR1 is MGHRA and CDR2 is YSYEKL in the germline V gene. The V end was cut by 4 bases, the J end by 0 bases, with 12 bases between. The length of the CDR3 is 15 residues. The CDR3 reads CASSLGNSLNTEAFF. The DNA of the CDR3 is TGCGCCAGCAGCCTCGGGAACAGCTTGAACACTGAAGCTTTCTTT.

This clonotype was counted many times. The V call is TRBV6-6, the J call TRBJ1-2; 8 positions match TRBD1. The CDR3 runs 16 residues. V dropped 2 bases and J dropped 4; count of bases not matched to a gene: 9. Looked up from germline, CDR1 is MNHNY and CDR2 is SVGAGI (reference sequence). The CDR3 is CASSYLGQGSGYGYTF. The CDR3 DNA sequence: TGTGCCAGCAGTTACCTAGGACAGGGATCGGGCTATGGCTACACCTTC.

The CDR3: CASNPQGTMTTEAFF. CDR3 in DNA: TGTGCCAGCAACCCCCAGGGAACGATGACCACTGAAGCTTTCTTT. The chain is built from TRBV12-3 or TRBV12-4 and TRBJ1-1, with a possible D match to TRBD1 (5 bases). Trimming stripped 7 bases from V and 4 bases from J, with 19 bases between. The CDR3 extends over 15 amino acids.

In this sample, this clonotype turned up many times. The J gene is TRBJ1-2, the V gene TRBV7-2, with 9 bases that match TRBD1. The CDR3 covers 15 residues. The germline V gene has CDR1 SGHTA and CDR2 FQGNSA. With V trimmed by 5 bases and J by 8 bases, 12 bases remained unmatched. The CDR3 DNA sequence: TGTGCCAGCAGCCGCGTCCACGGACAGGGGAACGGCTACACCTTC. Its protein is CASSRVHGQGNGYTF.

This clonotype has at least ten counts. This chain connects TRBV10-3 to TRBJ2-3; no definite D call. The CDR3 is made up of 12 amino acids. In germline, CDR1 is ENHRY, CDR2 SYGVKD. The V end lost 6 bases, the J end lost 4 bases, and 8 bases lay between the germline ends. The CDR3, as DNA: TGTGCCATCAGGCCAAATCCAGATACGCAGTATTTT. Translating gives CAIRPNPDTQYF.

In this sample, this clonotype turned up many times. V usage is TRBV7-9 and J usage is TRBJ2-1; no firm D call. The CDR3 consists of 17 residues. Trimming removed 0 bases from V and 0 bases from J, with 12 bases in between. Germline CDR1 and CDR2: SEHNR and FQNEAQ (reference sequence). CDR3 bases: TGTGCCAGCAGCTTAGCCCCTCCGCCGAGCTCCTACAATGAGCAGTTCTTC. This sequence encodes CASSLAPPPSSYNEQFF.

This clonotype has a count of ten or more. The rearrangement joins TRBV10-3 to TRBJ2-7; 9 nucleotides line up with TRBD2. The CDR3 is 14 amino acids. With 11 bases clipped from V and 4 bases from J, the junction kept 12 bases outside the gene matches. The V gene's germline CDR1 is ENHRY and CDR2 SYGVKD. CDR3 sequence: CAVGIQTSGYEQYF. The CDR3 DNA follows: TGTGCCGTTGGGATACAGACTAGCGGTTACGAGCAGTACTTC.

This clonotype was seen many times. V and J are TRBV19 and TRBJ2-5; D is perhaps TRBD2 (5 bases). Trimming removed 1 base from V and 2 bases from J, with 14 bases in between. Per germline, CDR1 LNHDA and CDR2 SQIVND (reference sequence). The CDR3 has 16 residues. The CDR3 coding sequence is TGTGCCAGTAGTATAGGAGGGCTCAGTTTACAAGAGACCCAGTACTTC. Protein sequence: CASSIGGLSLQETQYF.

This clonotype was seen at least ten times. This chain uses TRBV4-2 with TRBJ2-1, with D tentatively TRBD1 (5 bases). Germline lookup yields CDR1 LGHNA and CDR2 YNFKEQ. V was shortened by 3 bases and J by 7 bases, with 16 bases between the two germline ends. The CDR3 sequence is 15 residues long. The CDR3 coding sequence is TGTGCCAGCAGCCATACCAGGGAAACCGGGAATGAGCAGTTCTTC. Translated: CASSHTRETGNEQFF.

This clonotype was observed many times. The CDR3 protein is CASSDRWNTEAFF. CDR3 bases: TGTGCCAGCAGTGACCGCTGGAACACTGAAGCTTTCTTT. The chain recombines TRBV12-3 or TRBV12-4 with TRBJ1-1, with no clear D. The CDR3 covers 13 residues. V was cut by 5 bases and J by 1 base, with 8 bases left in between.

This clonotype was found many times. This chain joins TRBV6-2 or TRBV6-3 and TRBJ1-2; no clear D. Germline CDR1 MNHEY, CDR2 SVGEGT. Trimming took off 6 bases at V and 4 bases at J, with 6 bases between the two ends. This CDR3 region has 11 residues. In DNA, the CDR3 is TGTGCCAGCAGGTTAGGCTATGGCTACACCTTC. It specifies CASRLGYGYTF.

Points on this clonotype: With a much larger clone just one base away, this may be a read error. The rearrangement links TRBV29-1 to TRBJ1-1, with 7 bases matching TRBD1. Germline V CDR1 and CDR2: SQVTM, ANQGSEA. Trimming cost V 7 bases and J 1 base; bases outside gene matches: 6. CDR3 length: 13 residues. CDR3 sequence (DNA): TGCAGCGCCCGGGACAGAGCGAACACTGAAGCTTTCTTT. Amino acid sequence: CSARDRANTEAFF.